The 16 T cell receptor beta chains below were found in one sample sequenced in a study of blood T cells in healthy people across ages. For the second PCR, which ran for about 7 to 11 cycles, a sample-barcoded 5' primer and a J-beta primer mix were used. From the 5' RACE reads, TCRdb called clonotypes with MiXCR, one entry per CDR3 protein. This sample carries fewer than 2,000,000 distinct CDR3 sequences, roughly two fifths of them seen once, and the ten largest clones take roughly 23%. Material for sequencing was blood. The receptors derive from a human donor in good health.

This clonotype has only a few counts. The chain employs TRBV6-5 and TRBJ2-1, with D perhaps matching TRBD1 (6 bases). Germline CDR1 MNHEY, CDR2 SVGAGI. The CDR3 has 14 residues. Trimming took 7 bases from V and 6 from J, leaving 16 bases between them. In nucleotides, the CDR3 is TGTGCCAGCACCCCGGGACACCGGGGCAATGAGCAGTTCTTC. This codes for CASTPGHRGNEQFF.

This clonotype appeared once. The chain is built from TRBV24-1 and TRBJ2-1; D possibly corresponds to TRBD1 (6 bases). The CDR3 runs to 13 residues. V was shortened by 5 bases and J by 2 bases, with 6 bases between the two germline ends. Germline V CDR1 and CDR2: KGHDR, SFDVKD. CDR3 sequence reads: CATSGTAYNEQFF. The DNA for the CDR3 is TGTGCCACCAGTGGGACAGCCTACAATGAGCAGTTCTTC.

Only a few counts were recorded for this clonotype. Mismatch with germline at one junction end may stem from a read error. The gene calls are TRBV9 and TRBJ2-1; 7 nucleotides align to TRBD2. The CDR3 consists of 17 residues. From germline, CDR1 is SGDLS and CDR2 YYNGEE. In DNA, the CDR3 is TGTGCCAGCAGCGTAGAGAACCCTAGCGGCTCCTACGATGAGCAGTTCTTC. Translation: CASSVENPSGSYDEQFF.

The chain carries TRBV10-3 and TRBJ2-7; D remains unclear. Germline V lookup: CDR1 ENHRY, CDR2 SYGVKD. V was shortened by 0 bases and J by 4 bases, with 10 bases between the two germline ends. The CDR3 covers 14 residues. The DNA of the CDR3 is TGTGCCATCAGTGAGTCGGTGGGCCATTACGAGCAGTACTTC. Its translation is CAISESVGHYEQYF.

This clonotype was detected only a few times. The chain employs TRBV20-1 and TRBJ1-2, with D possibly being TRBD1 (5 bases). CDR3 length: 14 amino acids. Trimming removed 2 bases from V and 3 bases from J, with 13 bases in between. Germline CDR1 is DFQATT and CDR2 is SNEGSKA (reference sequence). The CDR3 DNA reads as TGCAGTGCTAGATTCGTCAGGGCCTACTATGGCTACACCTTC. Protein sequence: CSARFVRAYYGYTF.

J is TRBJ1-1 and V is TRBV12-3 or TRBV12-4; possible D gene TRBD1, 5 bases. Between the trimmed V and J ends, which lost 1 base and 4 bases, there was a span of 13 bases. The CDR3 spans 15 residues. In DNA, the CDR3 is TGTGCCAGCAGTTTAGGGGGGACTTGGCTCACTGAAGCTTTCTTT. Its translation: CASSLGGTWLTEAFF.

The J gene is TRBJ2-1, the V gene TRBV7-2; D might be TRBD1 (5 bases). Trimming removed 3 bases from V and 8 bases from J, with 17 bases in between. Germline lookup yields CDR1 SGHTA and CDR2 FQGNSA. The CDR3 runs to 15 residues. The chain's CDR3 is CASSFGAPDVDEQFF. Here the CDR3 DNA reads TGTGCCAGCAGCTTTGGGGCCCCCGATGTCGATGAGCAGTTCTTC.

The gene calls are TRBV29-1 and TRBJ1-2; D remains unclear. The CDR3 contains 13 residues. Germline CDR1 is SQVTM and CDR2 is ANQGSEA. The V and J ends lost 3 bases and 2 bases respectively, with 10 bases between them. The CDR3 here is CSVETGVNYGYTF. The CDR3 coding sequence is TGCAGCGTTGAGACGGGAGTCAACTATGGCTACACCTTC.

The sample holds a few counts of this clonotype. The chain combines TRBV29-1 with TRBJ2-5; 7 nucleotides align to TRBD1. The CDR3 sequence is 14 residues long. With 6 bases clipped from V and 1 base from J, the junction kept 8 bases outside the gene matches. CDR1 and CDR2 (germline): SQVTM, ANQGSEA. The CDR3 DNA reads as TGCAGCGTCCCGGGACAGACTCTCCAAGAGACCCAGTACTTC. It specifies CSVPGQTLQETQYF.

This clonotype was observed a few times. The V and J genes are TRBV27 and TRBJ1-1, with a weak D call TRBD1 (6 bases). The CDR3 runs 17 residues. Germline values: CDR1 MNHEY, CDR2 SMNVEV (reference sequence). Trimming stripped 3 bases from V and 3 bases from J, with 20 bases between. The CDR3 loop is CASSLSAQGYQHTEAFF. Written as DNA, the CDR3 is TGTGCCAGCAGTTTGTCAGCTCAGGGGTATCAGCACACTGAAGCTTTCTTT.

CDR3 sequence (DNA): TGCAGTGCTAGAGAGACGGGACTCCTGAACACTGAAGCTTTCTTT. This encodes CSARETGLLNTEAFF. The rearrangement uses TRBV20-1 and TRBJ1-1, with D tentatively TRBD1 (5 bases). The CDR3 is 15 amino acids. Germline CDR1 and CDR2: DFQATT and SNEGSKA (reference sequence). The V gene lost 0 bases and the J gene lost 0 bases, with 11 bases spanning the gap.

This clonotype occurred a few times. The chain has TRBV4-1 and TRBJ1-2; maybe TRBD1 (5 bases). The germline V gene has CDR1 MGHRA and CDR2 YSYEKL. The V end lost 2 bases, the J end lost 0 bases, and 10 bases lay between the germline ends. The CDR3 has 15 amino acids. The CDR3 bases are TGCGCCAGCAGCCAAACAGGACGGTCTAACTATGGCTACACCTTC. Protein product: CASSQTGRSNYGYTF.

V and J are TRBV27 and TRBJ2-4, with 8 positions matching TRBD1. The J call is doubtful: the DNA matches TRBJ2-7 better. The CDR3 is 14 amino acids. The germline V gene has CDR1 MNHEY and CDR2 SMNVEV (reference sequence). CDR3 region: CASSPWTGRYEQYF. The DNA for the CDR3 is TGTGCCAGCAGTCCCTGGACAGGGAGGTACGAGCAGTACTTC.

V usage is TRBV27 and J usage is TRBJ1-1, with unresolved D. Between the trimmed V and J ends, which lost 5 bases and 3 bases, there was a span of 7 bases. The CDR3 runs 12 residues. Germline loops: CDR1 MNHEY, CDR2 SMNVEV (reference sequence). CDR3 loop: CASSTSYTEAFF. Written as DNA, the CDR3 is TGTGCCAGCAGTACCTCCTACACTGAAGCTTTCTTT.

This clonotype was recorded many times. The V and J genes are TRBV7-9 and TRBJ1-1, with TRBD1 identical over 9 bases. This CDR3 has 14 residues. Germline-derived CDR1 and CDR2 are SEHNR and FQNEAQ (reference sequence). Germline trimming cut 3 bases from V and 4 bases from J; bases unmatched to any gene: 3. The CDR3 reads CASSFGTGITEAFF. CDR3 nucleotides: TGTGCCAGCAGCTTCGGGACAGGGATCACTGAAGCTTTCTTT.

The CDR3 is CSVPSGGTTDTQYF. The CDR3 nucleotides read TGCAGCGTCCCTAGCGGGGGGACCACAGATACGCAGTATTTT. The chain combines TRBV29-1 with TRBJ2-3, with TRBD2 matching 11 bases. This CDR3 spans 14 amino acids. The germline CDR1 and CDR2 sequences are SQVTM and ANQGSEA. V lost 6 bases and J lost 2; bases outside the gene matches: 4.